This T cell receptor (beta chain) was found in a study of cytomegalovirus exposure and HLA in healthy donors. Study findings and constraints: On later analysis, the bulk of CMV-associated TCR beta chains appeared to be HLA-restricted. Likely technical artifact: a cluster of highly shared sequence variants.

CDR1 is SGDLS, CDR2 YYNGEE, per germline. V shed 5 bases and J shed 5 bases, with 20 bases lying between them. The CDR3 consists of 15 residues. PCR amplification relied on 60 Vbeta primers (plus 13 Jbeta primers). The table came from immunoSEQ multiplex PCR; TCRdb's copy has only in-frame clones and leaves some out. The sample holds 150,000 to 200,000 clones; about 85% are singletons and the top ten take about 1.4%. Points on this clone: Its specificity is not known.

This sequence was found in a woman in her fifties or sixties in good health and CMV-seronegative. What was sequenced was PBMCs. V is TRBV9 and J is TRBJ2-7, with D possibly being TRBD2 (7 bases). CDR3 in DNA: TGTGCCAGCAGTTCGAAAGGGGGGGGTATGGACGAGCAGTACTTC. It encodes CASSSKGGGMDEQYF. Drawing the rest from reference TRBV9 and TRBJ2-7, the complete variable domain is DSGVTQTPKHLITATGQRVTLRCSPRSGDLSVYWYQQSLDQGLQFLIQYYNGEERAKGNILERFSAQQFPDLHSELNLSSLELGDSALYFCASSSKGGGMDEQYFGPGTRLTVT.